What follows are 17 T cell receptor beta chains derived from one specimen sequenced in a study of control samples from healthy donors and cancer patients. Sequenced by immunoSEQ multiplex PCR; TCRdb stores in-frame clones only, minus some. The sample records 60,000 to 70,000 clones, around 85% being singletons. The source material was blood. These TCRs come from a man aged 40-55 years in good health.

The CDR3 here is CTLTRLAGGETQYF. The CDR3 nucleotides read TGTACCTTGACCCGACTAGCGGGGGGGGAGACCCAGTACTTC. This chain links TRBV30 with TRBJ2-5, with 14 positions matching TRBD2. This CDR3 has 14 residues. The germline V gene has CDR1 GTSNPN and CDR2 SVGIG (reference sequence).

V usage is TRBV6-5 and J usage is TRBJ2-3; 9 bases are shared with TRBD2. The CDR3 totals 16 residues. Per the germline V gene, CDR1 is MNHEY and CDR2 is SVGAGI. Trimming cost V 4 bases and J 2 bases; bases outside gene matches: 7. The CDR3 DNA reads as TGTGCCAGCAGTTCCCCAGGCGGGAGGGCCACAGATACGCAGTATTTT. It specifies CASSSPGGRATDTQYF.

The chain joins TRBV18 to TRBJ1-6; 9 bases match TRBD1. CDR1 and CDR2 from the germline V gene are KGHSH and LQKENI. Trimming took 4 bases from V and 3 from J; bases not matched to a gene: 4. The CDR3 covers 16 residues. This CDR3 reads CASSRDRASYNSPLHF. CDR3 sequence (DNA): TGTGCCAGCTCACGGGACAGGGCCAGCTATAATTCACCCCTCCACTTT.

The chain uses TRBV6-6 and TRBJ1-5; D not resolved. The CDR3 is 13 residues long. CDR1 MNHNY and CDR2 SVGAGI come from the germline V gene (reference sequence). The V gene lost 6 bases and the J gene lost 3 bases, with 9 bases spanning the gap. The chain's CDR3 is CASRQLFNQPQHF. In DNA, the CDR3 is TGTGCCAGCAGACAACTCTTCAATCAGCCCCAGCATTTT.

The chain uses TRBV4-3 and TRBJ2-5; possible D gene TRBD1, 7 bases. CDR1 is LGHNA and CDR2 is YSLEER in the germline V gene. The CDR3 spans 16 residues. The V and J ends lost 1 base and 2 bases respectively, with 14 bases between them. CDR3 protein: CASSQARGALQETQYF. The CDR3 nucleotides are TGCGCCAGCAGCCAAGCCAGGGGGGCACTTCAAGAGACCCAGTACTTC.

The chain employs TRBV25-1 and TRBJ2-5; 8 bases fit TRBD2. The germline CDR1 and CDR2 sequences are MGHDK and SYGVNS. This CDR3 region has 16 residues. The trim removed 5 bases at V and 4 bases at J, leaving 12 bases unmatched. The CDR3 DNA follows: TGTGCCAGCAGTATCATGTCGGGGGGGGTCGGAGAGACCCAGTACTTC. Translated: CASSIMSGGVGETQYF.

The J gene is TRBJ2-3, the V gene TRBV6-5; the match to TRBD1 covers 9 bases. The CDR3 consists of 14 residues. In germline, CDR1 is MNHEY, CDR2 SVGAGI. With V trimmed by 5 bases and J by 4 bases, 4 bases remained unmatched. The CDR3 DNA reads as TGTGCCAGCAGTAACAGACAGGGGGCAGATACGCAGTATTTT. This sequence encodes CASSNRQGADTQYF.

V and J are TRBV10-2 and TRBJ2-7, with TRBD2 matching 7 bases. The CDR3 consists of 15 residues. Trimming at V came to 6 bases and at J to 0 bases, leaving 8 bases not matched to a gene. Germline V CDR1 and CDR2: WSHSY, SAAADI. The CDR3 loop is CASSGWGTTSYEQYF. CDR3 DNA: TGCGCCAGCAGCGGGTGGGGGACTACCTCCTACGAGCAGTACTTC.

This CDR3 is CASTHGQGSGNTIYF. In DNA form, the CDR3 reads TGCGCCAGCACTCACGGGCAGGGATCTGGAAACACCATATATTTT. The chain recombines TRBV4-3 with TRBJ1-3; TRBD1 is a possible D gene (5 bases). The CDR3 consists of 15 residues. The V gene lost 7 bases and the J gene lost 1 base, with 14 bases spanning the gap. From germline, CDR1 is LGHNA and CDR2 YSLEER.

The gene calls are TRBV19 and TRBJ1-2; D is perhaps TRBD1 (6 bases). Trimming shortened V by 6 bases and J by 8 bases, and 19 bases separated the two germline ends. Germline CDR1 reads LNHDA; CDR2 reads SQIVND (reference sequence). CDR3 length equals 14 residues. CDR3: CASSHPNRVDGYTF. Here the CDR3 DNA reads TGTGCCAGTAGCCACCCTAACAGGGTTGACGGCTACACCTTC.

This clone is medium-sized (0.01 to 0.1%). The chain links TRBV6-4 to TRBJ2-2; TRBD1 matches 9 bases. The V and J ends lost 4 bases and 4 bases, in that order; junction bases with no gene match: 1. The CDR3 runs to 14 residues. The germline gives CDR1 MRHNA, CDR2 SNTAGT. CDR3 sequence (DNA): TGTGCCAGCAGTGGGACAGGGGCCACCGGGGAGCTGTTTTTT. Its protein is CASSGTGATGELFF.

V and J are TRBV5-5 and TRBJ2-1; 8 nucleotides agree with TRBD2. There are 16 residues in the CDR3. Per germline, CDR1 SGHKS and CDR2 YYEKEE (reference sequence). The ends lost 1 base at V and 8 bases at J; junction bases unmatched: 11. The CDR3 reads CASSLTGTSVGHEQFF. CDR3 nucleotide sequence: TGTGCCAGCAGCTTGACCGGGACTAGTGTAGGCCATGAGCAGTTCTTC.

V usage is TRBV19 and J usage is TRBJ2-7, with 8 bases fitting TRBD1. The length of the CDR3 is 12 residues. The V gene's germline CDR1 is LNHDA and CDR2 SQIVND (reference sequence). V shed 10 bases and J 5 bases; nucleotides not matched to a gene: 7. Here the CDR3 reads CATSGGQNEQYF. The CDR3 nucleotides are TGTGCCACCTCAGGGGGCCAGAACGAGCAGTACTTC.

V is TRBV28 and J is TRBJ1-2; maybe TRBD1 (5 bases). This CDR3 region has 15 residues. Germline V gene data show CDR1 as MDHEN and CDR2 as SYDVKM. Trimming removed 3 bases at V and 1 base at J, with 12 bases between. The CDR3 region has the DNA TGTGCCAGCAGTTTGTCAGGGACTTTTAACTATGGCTACACCTTC. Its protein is CASSLSGTFNYGYTF.

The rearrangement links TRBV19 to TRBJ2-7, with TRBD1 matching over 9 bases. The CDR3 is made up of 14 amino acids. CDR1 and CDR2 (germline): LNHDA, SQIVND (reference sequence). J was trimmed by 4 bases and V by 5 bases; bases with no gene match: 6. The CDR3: CASSEGQGLYEQYF. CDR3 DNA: TGTGCCAGTAGTGAAGGACAGGGGTTATACGAGCAGTACTTC.

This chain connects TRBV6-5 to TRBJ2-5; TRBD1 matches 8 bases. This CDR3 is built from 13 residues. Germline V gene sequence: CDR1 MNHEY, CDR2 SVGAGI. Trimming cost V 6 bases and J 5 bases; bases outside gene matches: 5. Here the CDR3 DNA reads TGTGCCAGCAGGGCCACAGGGGGGGAGACCCAGTACTTC. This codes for CASRATGGETQYF.

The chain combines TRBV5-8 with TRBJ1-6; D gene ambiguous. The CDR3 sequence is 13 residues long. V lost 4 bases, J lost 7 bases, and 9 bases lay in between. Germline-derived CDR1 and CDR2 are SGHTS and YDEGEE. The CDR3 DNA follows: TGTGCCAGCAGCCGCCGAACGAATTCACCCCTCCACTTT. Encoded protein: CASSRRTNSPLHF.